This TCR beta chain was recorded in a study of T cells in Graves' hyperthyroidism and ophthalmopathy. Study outcomes and limitations: By a 13 V-J model, ophthalmopathy was set apart from stable hyperthyroidism. In blood, most of the thyroid clonotypes expanded above 0.001 were also present.

It was RNA transcripts that yielded the amplified TCR beta CDR3 regions. The HTBI primer set served for first-round RT-PCR of the TCR CDR3. TCRdb re-derived calls from the multiplex PCR reads in MiXCR, one entry per CDR3 protein. This sample yields a few hundred thousand distinct CDR3 sequences, of which about a fifth are seen a single time; 3.5% to 4% belongs to the top ten. As to this clonotype: What it binds is unknown. Here the CDR3 omits its conserved ending phenylalanine or tryptophan, so a read error is the likely source.

CDR1 and CDR2 from the germline V gene are SEHNR and FQNEAQ (reference sequence). With 1 base removed from V and 3 bases from J, the gap between germline ends came to 4 bases. The CDR3 length is 12 residues. V usage is TRBV7-9 and J usage is TRBJ2-7; the D is unclear. The receptor comes from a woman younger than 30 with Graves' hyperthyroidism. The sequencing sample was made of blood. The CDR3 sequence is CASSLVDYEQYY. DNA for the CDR3: TGTGCCAGCAGCTTAGTGGACTACGAGCAGTACTAC.